This T cell receptor beta chain emerged from a study of blood T cells in healthy people across ages. Donation came from healthy Caucasian individuals in Russia who were aged roughly 6 to 95. Isolation recovered at least 7 million PBMCs from every sample. For the second PCR, which ran for 7 to 11 cycles, a sample-barcoded 5' primer and a J-beta primer mix were used. TCRdb reanalysed the 5' RACE reads using MiXCR and keeps one entry per CDR3 protein. The sample carries under 1,100,000 distinct CDR3 sequences, approximately 25% recorded once. This clonotype was counted only a few times. Germline V gene lookup returns CDR1 MDHEN and CDR2 SYDVKM. V was cut by 6 bases and J by 3 bases, with 14 bases left in between. The CDR3 runs to 14 residues. These data were likewise used in another study, on T cells of mothers and their children.

This receptor was identified in a girl aged 2 to 10 in good health. The rearrangement joins TRBV28 to TRBJ2-5, with D possibly TRBD1 on 5 matching bases. The sample taken for sequencing was blood. CDR3 sequence reads: CASRRWGREETQYF. As DNA, the CDR3 is TGTGCCAGCAGACGATGGGGCAGGGAAGAGACCCAGTACTTC.